This T cell receptor (beta chain) originates from a study of blood T cell repertoires in COVID-19. The wider study: The study drew acute and convalescent COVID-19 samples from the United States, Italy and Spain. T cells, B-cell-depleted T cells, or PBMCs provided the cDNA or gDNA that served as material.

Only in-frame clones appear in the TCRdb table, and some are missing; sequencing was by immunoSEQ multiplex PCR. The sample yields hundreds of thousands of clones, about 90% seen once. One Seattle source followed patients from active infection through their disease course. The CDR3 totals 12 residues. Between the trimmed V and J ends, which lost 1 base and 8 bases, there was a span of 8 bases. The source is a woman in her thirties with COVID-19, enrolled during active disease. This rearrangement joins TRBV12-3 or TRBV12-4 to TRBJ1-2; a possible D gene is TRBD1 (6 bases). The sample was peripheral blood. The CDR3 nucleotides read TGTGCCAGCAGTTTAGGGGGGGGCGGCTACACCTTC. It is translated as CASSLGGGGYTF.